This TCR beta chain was sequenced for a study of technical replicates of blood from a few donors. CDR3 length: 14 residues. Losses at the gene ends were 1 base for V and 8 bases for J; bases not matched to a gene: 9. Germline V gene sequence: CDR1 SGDLS, CDR2 YYNGEE. Libraries were prepared by immunoSEQ multiplex PCR; TCRdb keeps only in-frame clonotypes and omits some of them. The sample records around 100,000 clones, around 96% being singletons. Material for sequencing was T cells isolated from PBMCs. The chain has TRBV9 and TRBJ2-7, with 7 bases matching TRBD1. The receptor's source is a human donor in good health. CDR3 sequence reads: CASSVRDRRGKQYF. In DNA, the CDR3 is TGTGCCAGCAGCGTAAGGGACAGAAGGGGAAAGCAGTACTTC. Together with reference TRBV9 and TRBJ2-7, the CDR3 gives the full variable domain: DSGVTQTPKHLITATGQRVTLRCSPRSGDLSVYWYQQSLDQGLQFLIQYYNGEERAKGNILERFSAQQFPDLHSELNLSSLELGDSALYFCASSVRDRRGKQYFGPGTRLTVT.